This T cell receptor (beta chain) derives from a study of OX40 agonist ivuxolimab in advanced cancers. Clones were sequenced by immunoSEQ multiplex PCR, and TCRdb holds only the in-frame ones, with some missing. The data contain about 36,000 clones, roughly 81% of them singletons. This CDR3 spans 15 amino acids. J gave up 5 bases and V 6 bases, and 8 bases lay outside the gene matches. CDR1 is MDHEN, CDR2 SYDVKM, per germline. This rearrangement joins TRBV28 to TRBJ2-7; 12 nucleotides align to TRBD1. This receptor was taken from an adult with an advanced solid tumor such as melanoma, head and neck, liver or kidney cancer. This sample comprised CD4+ or CD8+ T cells sorted from blood, obtained in a trial of the OX40 agonist ivuxolimab. CDR3 sequence reads: CASRDSRDRGHEQYF. The CDR3 nucleotides are TGTGCCAGCAGAGATAGCCGGGACAGGGGGCACGAGCAGTACTTC. The whole variable domain, remainder taken from reference TRBV28 and TRBJ2-7, is DVKVTQSSRYLVKRTGEKVFLECVQDMDHENMFWYRQDPGLGLRLIYFSYDVKMKEKGDIPEGYSVSREKKERFSLILESASTNQTSMYLCASRDSRDRGHEQYFGPGTRLTVT.